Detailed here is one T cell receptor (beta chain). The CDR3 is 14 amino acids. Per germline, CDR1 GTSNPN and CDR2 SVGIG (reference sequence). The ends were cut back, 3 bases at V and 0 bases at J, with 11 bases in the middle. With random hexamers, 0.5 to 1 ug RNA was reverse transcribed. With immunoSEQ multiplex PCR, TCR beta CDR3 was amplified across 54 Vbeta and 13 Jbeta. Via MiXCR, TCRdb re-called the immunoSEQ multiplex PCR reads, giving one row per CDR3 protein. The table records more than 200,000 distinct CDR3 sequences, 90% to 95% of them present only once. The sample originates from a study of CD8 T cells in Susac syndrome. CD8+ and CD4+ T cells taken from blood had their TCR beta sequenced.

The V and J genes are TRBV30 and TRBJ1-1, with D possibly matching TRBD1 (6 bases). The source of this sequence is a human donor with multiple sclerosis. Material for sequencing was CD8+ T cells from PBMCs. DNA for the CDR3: TGTGCCTGGAGGCCTGGGGGGCTGAACACTGAAGCTTTCTTT. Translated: CAWRPGGLNTEAFF. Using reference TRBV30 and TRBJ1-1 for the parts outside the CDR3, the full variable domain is SQTIHQWPATLVQPVGSPLSLECTVEGTSNPNLYWYRQAAGRGLQLLFYSVGIGQISSEVPQNLSASRPQDRQFILSSKKLLLSDSGFYLCAWRPGGLNTEAFFGQGTRLTVV.